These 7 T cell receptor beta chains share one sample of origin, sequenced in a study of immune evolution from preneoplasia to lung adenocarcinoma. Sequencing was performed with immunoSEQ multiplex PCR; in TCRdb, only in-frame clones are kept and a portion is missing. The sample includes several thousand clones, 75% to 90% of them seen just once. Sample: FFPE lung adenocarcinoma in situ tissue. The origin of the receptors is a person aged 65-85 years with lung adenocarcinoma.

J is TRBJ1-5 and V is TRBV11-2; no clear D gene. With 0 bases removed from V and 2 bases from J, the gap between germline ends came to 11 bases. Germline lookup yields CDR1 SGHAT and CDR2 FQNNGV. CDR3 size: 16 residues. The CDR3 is CASSLEYGYGNQPQHF. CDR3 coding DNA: TGTGCCAGCAGCTTAGAATACGGGTACGGCAATCAGCCCCAGCATTTT.

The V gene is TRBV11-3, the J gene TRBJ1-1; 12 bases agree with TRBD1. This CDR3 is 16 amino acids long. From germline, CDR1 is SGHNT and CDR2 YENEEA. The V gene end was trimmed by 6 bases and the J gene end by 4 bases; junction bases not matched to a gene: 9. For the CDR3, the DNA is TGTGCCAGCAGGTATGGGACAGGGGGCCTGGGCACTGAAGCTTTCTTT. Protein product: CASRYGTGGLGTEAFF.

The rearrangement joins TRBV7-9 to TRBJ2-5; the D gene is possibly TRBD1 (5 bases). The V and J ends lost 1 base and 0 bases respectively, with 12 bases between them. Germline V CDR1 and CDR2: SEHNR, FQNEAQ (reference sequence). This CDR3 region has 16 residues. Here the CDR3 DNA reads TGTGCCAGCAGCTTAGAAGGTCGACAGAACCAAGAGACCCAGTACTTC. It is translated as CASSLEGRQNQETQYF.

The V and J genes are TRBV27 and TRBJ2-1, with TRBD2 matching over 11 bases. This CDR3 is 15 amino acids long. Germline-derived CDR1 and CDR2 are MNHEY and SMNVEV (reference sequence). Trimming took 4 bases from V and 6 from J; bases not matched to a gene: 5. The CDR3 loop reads CASSSLAGVGNEQFF. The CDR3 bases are TGTGCCAGCAGTTCACTAGCGGGAGTGGGCAATGAGCAGTTCTTC.

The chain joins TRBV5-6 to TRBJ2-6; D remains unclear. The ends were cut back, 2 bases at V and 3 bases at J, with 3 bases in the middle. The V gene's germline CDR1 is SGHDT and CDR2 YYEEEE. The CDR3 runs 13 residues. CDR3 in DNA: TGTGCCAGCAGCTTCAGTGGGGCCAACGTCCTGACTTTC. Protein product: CASSFSGANVLTF.

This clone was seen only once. The CDR3 reads CASSLRTPGYQPQHF. The CDR3 DNA sequence: TGTGCCAGCAGCTTAAGGACCCCGGGGTACCAGCCCCAGCATTTT. The V call is TRBV7-2, the J call TRBJ1-5, with no clear D. The length of the CDR3 is 15 residues. The germline V gene encodes CDR1 SGHTA and CDR2 FQGNSA. Trimming cost V 2 bases and J 7 bases, with 15 bases left between them.

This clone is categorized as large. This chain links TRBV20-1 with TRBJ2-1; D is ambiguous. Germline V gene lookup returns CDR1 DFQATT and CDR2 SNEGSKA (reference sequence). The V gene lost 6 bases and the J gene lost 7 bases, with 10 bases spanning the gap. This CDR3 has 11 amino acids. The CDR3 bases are TGCAGTGCAGAAGAACTAAATGAGCAGTTCTTC. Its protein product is CSAEELNEQFF.